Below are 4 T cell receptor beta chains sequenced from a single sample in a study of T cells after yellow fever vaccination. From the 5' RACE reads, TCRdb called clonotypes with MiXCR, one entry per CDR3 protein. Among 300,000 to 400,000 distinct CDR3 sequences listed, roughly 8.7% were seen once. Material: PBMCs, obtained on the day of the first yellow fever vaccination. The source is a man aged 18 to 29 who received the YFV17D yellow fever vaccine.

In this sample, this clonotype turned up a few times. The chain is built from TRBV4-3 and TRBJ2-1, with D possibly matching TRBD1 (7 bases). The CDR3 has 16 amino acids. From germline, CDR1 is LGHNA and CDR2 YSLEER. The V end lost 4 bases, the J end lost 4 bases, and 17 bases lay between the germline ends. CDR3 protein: CASSRFRGAVYNEQFF. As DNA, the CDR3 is TGCGCCAGCAGCCGGTTCAGGGGGGCAGTTTACAATGAGCAGTTCTTC.

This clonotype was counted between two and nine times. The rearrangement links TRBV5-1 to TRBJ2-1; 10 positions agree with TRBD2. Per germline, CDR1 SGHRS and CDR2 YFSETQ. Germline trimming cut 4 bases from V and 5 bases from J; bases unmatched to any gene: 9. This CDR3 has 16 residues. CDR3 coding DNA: TGCGCCAGCAGCGGCTCTAGCGGGGGTAGTCACAATGAGCAGTTCTTC. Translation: CASSGSSGGSHNEQFF.

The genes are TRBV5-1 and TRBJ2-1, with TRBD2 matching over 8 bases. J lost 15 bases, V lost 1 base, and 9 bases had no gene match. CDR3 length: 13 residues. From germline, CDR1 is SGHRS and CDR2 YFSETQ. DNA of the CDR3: TGCGCCAGCAGCTTGTGGGGCGGGGGGTTTCCGTTCTTC. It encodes CASSLWGGGFPFF. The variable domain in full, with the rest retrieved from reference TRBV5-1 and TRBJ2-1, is KAGVTQTPRYLIKTRGQQVTLSCSPISGHRSVSWYQQTPGQGLQFLFEYFSETQRNKGNFPGRFSGRQFSNSRSEMNVSTLELGDSALYLCASSLWGGGFPFFGPGTRLTVL.

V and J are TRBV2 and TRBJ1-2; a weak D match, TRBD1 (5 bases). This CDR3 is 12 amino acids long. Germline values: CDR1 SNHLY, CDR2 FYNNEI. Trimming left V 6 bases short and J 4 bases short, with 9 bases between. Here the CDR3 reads CASRRDLYGYTF. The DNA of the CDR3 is TGTGCCAGCAGGAGGGACCTCTATGGCTACACCTTC.